The 10 T cell receptor beta chains listed next were all sequenced from one sample in a study of OX40 agonist ivuxolimab in advanced cancers. Sequenced by immunoSEQ multiplex PCR; TCRdb stores in-frame clones only, minus some. The table includes about 98,000 clones, 80% to 90% detected once. The material sequenced was CD4+ or CD8+ T cells sorted from blood, taken in a trial of the OX40 agonist ivuxolimab. These receptors were collected from an adult with an advanced solid tumor such as melanoma, head and neck, liver or kidney cancer.

This clone was detected only a few times. V is TRBV19 and J is TRBJ1-1; D not certain. Trimming cost V 5 bases and J 6 bases, with 10 bases left between them. Per germline, CDR1 LNHDA and CDR2 SQIVND (reference sequence). The CDR3 spans 12 residues. The CDR3 sequence: CASSPRLPEAFF. The DNA of the CDR3 is TGTGCCAGTAGTCCTCGGCTCCCTGAAGCTTTCTTT.

The rearrangement joins TRBV29-1 to TRBJ2-1, with a weak D call TRBD2 (7 bases). Germline CDR1 reads SQVTM; CDR2 reads ANQGSEA. Trimming shortened V by 6 bases and J by 9 bases, and 24 bases separated the two germline ends. This CDR3 is built from 15 residues. The CDR3 DNA reads as TGCAGCGTGCATTCCGGAACCTCTCGGGGGGCTGAGCAGTTCTTC. Translating gives CSVHSGTSRGAEQFF.

This chain connects TRBV6-1 to TRBJ1-2; D unresolved. V was cut by 8 bases and J by 8 bases, with 21 bases left in between. The CDR3 totals 14 residues. Germline loops: CDR1 MNHNS, CDR2 SASEGT. In DNA form, the CDR3 reads TGTGCCAGCGAGCAGACGGACTTACTATGGGGCTACACCTTC. It translates to CASEQTDLLWGYTF.

The chain has TRBV6-5 and TRBJ2-1, with a tentative D call TRBD2 (6 bases). CDR1 is MNHEY and CDR2 is SVGAGI in the germline V gene. This CDR3 region has 15 residues. Trimming took off 8 bases at V and 7 bases at J, with 21 bases between the two ends. The CDR3 bases are TGTGCCAGCCGCATGACTGGGGGGTCGGGTAATGAGCAGTTCTTC. Amino acids: CASRMTGGSGNEQFF.

This clone has just a few counts. The gene calls are TRBV7-8 and TRBJ1-2; D might be TRBD1 (5 bases). This CDR3 is 14 amino acids long. V was clipped by 3 bases and J by 2 bases, with 10 bases between them. In germline, CDR1 is SGHVS, CDR2 FQNEAQ. CDR3 DNA: TGTGCCAGCAGCTTTGACAGATCGAACTATGGCTACACCTTC. It specifies CASSFDRSNYGYTF. The full variable domain, in which reference TRBV7-8 and TRBJ1-2 provide the parts outside the CDR3, is GAGVSQSPRYKVAKRGQDVALRCDPISGHVSLFWYQQALGQGPEFLTYFQNEAQLDKSGLPSDRFFAERPEGSVSTLKIQRTQQEDSAVYLCASSFDRSNYGYTFGSGTRLTVV.

This chain connects TRBV19 to TRBJ2-2, with unresolved D. V shed 1 base and J shed 5 bases, with 5 bases lying between them. The CDR3 is made up of 13 amino acids. Germline V gene sequence: CDR1 LNHDA, CDR2 SQIVND (reference sequence). The CDR3 loop reads CASSIGRTGELFF. CDR3 DNA: TGTGCCAGTAGTATAGGGCGGACCGGGGAGCTGTTTTTT.

This chain uses TRBV27 with TRBJ1-2, with D possibly being TRBD1 (5 bases). CDR3 length: 13 residues. The germline CDR1 and CDR2 sequences are MNHEY and SMNVEV (reference sequence). Trimming left V 8 bases short and J 8 bases short, with 18 bases between. This CDR3 reads CASSRRGGEGYTF. CDR3 nucleotide sequence: TGTGCCAGCTCCCGGCGGGGGGGTGAGGGCTACACCTTC.

This chain joins TRBV7-2 and TRBJ2-5; D is perhaps TRBD1 (7 bases). V was trimmed by 5 bases and J by 4 bases, leaving 14 bases between them. The CDR3 has 14 residues. Per the germline V gene, CDR1 is SGHTA and CDR2 is FQGNSA. The CDR3 reads CASSAGGGAETQYF. The CDR3 DNA reads TGTGCCAGCAGCGCCGGAGGGGGCGCAGAGACCCAGTACTTC.

This rearrangement joins TRBV6-5 to TRBJ2-3; D is possibly TRBD1 (5 bases). V was pared by 7 bases and J by 1 base, with 9 bases between. The germline CDR1 and CDR2 sequences are MNHEY and SVGAGI. This CDR3 contains 13 residues. CDR3 bases: TGTGCCAGCACCAAGACAGGCACAGATACGCAGTATTTT. Encoded protein: CASTKTGTDTQYF.

The chain links TRBV27 to TRBJ1-2; TRBD1 agrees at 7 bases. Per germline, CDR1 MNHEY and CDR2 SMNVEV (reference sequence). This CDR3 comprises 16 residues. With 4 bases clipped from V and 1 base from J, the junction kept 9 bases outside the gene matches. CDR3 residues: CASSSGRGALNYGYTF. CDR3 nucleotide sequence: TGTGCCAGCAGTTCAGGCAGGGGGGCCCTTAACTATGGCTACACCTTC.